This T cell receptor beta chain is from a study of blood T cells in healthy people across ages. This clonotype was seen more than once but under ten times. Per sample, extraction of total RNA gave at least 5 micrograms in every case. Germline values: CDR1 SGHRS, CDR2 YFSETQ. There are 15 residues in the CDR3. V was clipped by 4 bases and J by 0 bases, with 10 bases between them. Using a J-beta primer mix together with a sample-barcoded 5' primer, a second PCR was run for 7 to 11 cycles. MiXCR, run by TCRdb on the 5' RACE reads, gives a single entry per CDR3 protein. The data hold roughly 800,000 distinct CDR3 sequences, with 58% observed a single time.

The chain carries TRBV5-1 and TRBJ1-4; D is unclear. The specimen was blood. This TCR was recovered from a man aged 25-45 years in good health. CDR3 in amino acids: CASSRREATNEKLFF. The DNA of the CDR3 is TGCGCCAGCAGCCGCCGGGAGGCAACTAATGAAAAACTGTTTTTT.